These T cell receptor beta chains were read from a single sample in a study of blood T cell repertoires in COVID-19. Only in-frame clones appear in the TCRdb table, and some are missing; sequencing was by immunoSEQ multiplex PCR. The sample has 250,000 to 300,000 clones; 90% are singletons. Sample: PBMCs or T cells enriched from blood (not recorded which). These receptors were taken from a woman aged 25 to 39 who had recovered from COVID-19. Each CDR3 is given with its conserved first and last residue. D genes are given only for firm matches. Expanded clones are given a class, and other clones once, few, many or no size at all.

J | D | V | size | DNA | CDR3
TRBJ2-3 | TRBD2 | TRBV2 | . | TGTGCCAGCAGTGACTTTGGGACTAGCGGGAGGAAACTAGACGGTACGCAGTATTTT | CASSDFGTSGRKLDGTQYF
TRBJ2-7 | TRBD1 | TRBV5-8 | . | TGTGCCAGCAATCTACAGGGGGCCCCCACTACCGAGCAGTACTTC | CASNLQGAPTTEQYF
TRBJ1-1 | . | TRBV6-5 | . | TGTGCCAGCAGTTACTACGGTGAAGCTTTCTTT | CASSYYGEAFF
TRBJ2-1 | TRBD2 | TRBV29-1 | once | TGCAGCGTTGAAGGACTAGCGGGAGTTGTGAATGAGCAGTTCTTC | CSVEGLAGVVNEQFF
TRBJ1-5 | TRBD1 | TRBV27 | . | TGTGCCAGCAGGCACCCCGGGCGGGCAGGGGGGACTGCCAAGGGTCAGCCCCAGCATTTT | CASRHPGRAGGTAKGQPQHF
TRBJ1-2 | TRBD1 | TRBV2 | . | TGTGCCAGCAGTGGGGGAACTGACAGGGGCGATGGCTACACCTTC | CASSGGTDRGDGYTF
TRBJ1-4 | . | TRBV3-1/TRBV3-2 | . | TGTGCCAGCAGCCAAGGGGCGCTGAGTAATGAAAAACTGTTTTTT | CASSQGALSNEKLFF
TRBJ1-6 | . | TRBV12-2 | once | TGTGCAAGTCGCTTAGTGTCCCTTCACTTT | CASRLVSLHF
TRBJ1-5 | . | TRBV7-8 | . | TGTGCCAGCAGCTTAGGTGATAGTAGCAATCAGCCCCAGCATTTT | CASSLGDSSNQPQHF
TRBJ1-2 | . | TRBV3-1/TRBV3-2 | . | TGTGCCAGCATGACTTCCGCCGGTGAGGGCTACACCTTC | CASMTSAGEGYTF
TRBJ2-1 | . | TRBV6-2/TRBV6-3 | . | TGTGCCAGCAGTTCCCAAACGCGGTACTTACTGTTCTTC | CASSSQTRYLLFF
TRBJ2-7 | . | TRBV7-9 | . | TGTGCCAGCAGCTTAACCTCGGGAGCCTACGAGCAGTACTTC | CASSLTSGAYEQYF
TRBJ1-1 | . | TRBV28 | few | TGTGCCAGCACCGCAAAAAGTCTCTCGGGGAACACTGAAGCTTTCTTT | CASTAKSLSGNTEAFF
TRBJ1-4 | . | TRBV19 | . | TGTGCCAGTAGTCGGGGATCCGCAACTAATGAAAAACTGTTTTTT | CASSRGSATNEKLFF
TRBJ1-2 | TRBD1 | TRBV28 | . | TGTGCCAGCAGGTCCGGGACAGGGGAAGGCTACACCTTC | CASRSGTGEGYTF
TRBJ2-4 | . | TRBV10-3 | . | TGTGCCATCAGTGAGGTCGGAGCTAACCTCGGGGGCAAAAACATTCAGTACTTC | CAISEVGANLGGKNIQYF
TRBJ2-7 | . | TRBV21-1 | . | TGTGCCAGCAACGAACGGGGGAGTGTGGACGAGCAGTACTTC | CASNERGSVDEQYF
TRBJ2-2 | TRBD1 | TRBV5-1 | . | TGCGCCAGCAGCCACAGGGGGTCCGGGGAGCTGTTTTTT | CASSHRGSGELFF
TRBJ2-5 | TRBD1 | TRBV6-5 | . | TGTGCCAGCAGTTTAGGGACAGTCCAAGAGACCCAGTACTTC | CASSLGTVQETQYF
TRBJ1-5 | . | TRBV24-1 | . | TGTGCCACCAGTGATCAGAGGGTCCCCAATCAGCCCCAGCATTTT | CATSDQRVPNQPQHF
TRBJ1-6 | . | TRBV9 | . | TGTGCCAGCAGCGTAGTTGGAGCGGCAGGATCACCCCTCCACTTT | CASSVVGAAGSPLHF
TRBJ1-2 | . | TRBV4-1 | . | TGCGCCAGCAGCCAAGCAGGGTTTGGCTACACCTTC | CASSQAGFGYTF
TRBJ2-2 | . | TRBV4-3 | . | TGCGCCAGCAGCCAAGTTCAACAGAACACCGGGGAGCTGTTTTTT | CASSQVQQNTGELFF
TRBJ2-7 | TRBD2 | TRBV6-2/TRBV6-3 | few | TGTGCCAGCAGTTCCTCGGCGGGAGACTCTTCCTACGAGCAGTACTTC | CASSSSAGDSSYEQYF
TRBJ2-5 | TRBD2 | TRBV20-1 | . | TGCAGTGCTAGTCGGACTAGCGGGCTGCTGGAGACCCAGTACTTC | CSASRTSGLLETQYF
TRBJ2-1 | . | TRBV7-9 | . | TGTGCCAGCAGCCTTCAGGGGCATGAGCAGTTCTTC | CASSLQGHEQFF
TRBJ2-7 | . | TRBV29-1 | once | TGCAGCGTTGAAGGGATGGCGGGTGAGGGCTCCTTCTTCTCCTACGAGCAGTACTTC | CSVEGMAGEGSFFSYEQYF
TRBJ1-6 | . | TRBV28 | . | TGTGCCAGCAGTACTCAGGGCTATAATTCACCCCTCCACTTT | CASSTQGYNSPLHF
TRBJ2-3 | . | TRBV5-4 | . | TGTGCCAGCAGCTCCAGAGCGAGCACGGATACGCAGTATTTT | CASSSRASTDTQYF
TRBJ1-3 | . | TRBV7-2 | few | TGTGCCAGCAGCTTGGTTGGAGGGAAAGTCTCCGGAAACACCATATATTTT | CASSLVGGKVSGNTIYF
TRBJ1-2 | . | TRBV30 | . | TGTGCCCGCGGGGAGGTCCGAGAACGGGCTTATGGCTACACCTTC | CARGEVRERAYGYTF
TRBJ2-5 | . | TRBV28 | . | TGTGCCAGCACCCATAGGGGGAGGGCGAAGACCCAGTACTTC | CASTHRGRAKTQYF
TRBJ1-6 | . | TRBV4-3 | . | TGCGCCAGCAGCCAAGAGACGGCAGGGGATTCACCCCTCCACTTT | CASSQETAGDSPLHF
TRBJ2-5 | TRBD2 | TRBV2 | once | TGTGCCAGCAGTGAAGCGCTTTGGGCTAGCGGGACTGAGACCCAGTACTTC | CASSEALWASGTETQYF
TRBJ2-2 | TRBD1 | TRBV5-6 | . | TGTGCCAGCAGCTTGGGGGACAGCTCGAACACCGGGGAGCTGTTTTTT | CASSLGDSSNTGELFF
TRBJ1-5 | . | TRBV27 | . | TGTGCCAGCAGTCCCCTCCCAGGGGAAGGCAATCAGCCCCAGCATTTT | CASSPLPGEGNQPQHF
TRBJ1-2 | TRBD1 | TRBV5-4 | . | TGTGCCAGCAGCATTGCTGGGACTCCGGGACAGGGTTATGGCTACACCTTC | CASSIAGTPGQGYGYTF
TRBJ2-7 | TRBD2 | TRBV5-4 | . | TGTGCCAGCAGCTTTAGACTAGCGGGAGGGCGCGACTACGAGCAGTACTTC | CASSFRLAGGRDYEQYF
TRBJ1-3 | . | TRBV16 | . | TGTGCCAGCAGCCAAAGACAGAGCTCTGGAAACACCATATATTTT | CASSQRQSSGNTIYF
TRBJ1-2 | TRBD1 | TRBV7-9 | . | TGTGCCAGCAGCCGAACAGGGGGCCAGGGCTACACCTTC | CASSRTGGQGYTF
TRBJ2-2 | . | TRBV12-5 | . | TGTGCTAGTGGGCCTACAGGGATCGGGGAGCTGTTTTTT | CASGPTGIGELFF
TRBJ2-7 | . | TRBV7-2 | . | TGTGCCAGCAGCTTAGCGGGCCCAGTCTACGAGCAGTACTTC | CASSLAGPVYEQYF
TRBJ1-2 | . | TRBV28 | . | TGTGCCAGCAGTTTAGACACCCAGTACTATGGCTACACCTTC | CASSLDTQYYGYTF
TRBJ1-2 | TRBD1 | TRBV5-4 | . | TGTGCCAGCAGCGGACAGGACAAGCGTGTGGGCGACTATGGCTACACCTTC | CASSGQDKRVGDYGYTF
TRBJ1-4 | TRBD1 | TRBV5-1 | . | TGCGCCAGCAGCTACGGACAGGGGGTGAATGAAAAACTGTTTTTT | CASSYGQGVNEKLFF
TRBJ2-1 | . | TRBV11-3 | once | TGTGCCAGCAGCTTTGAGGTTGGCAATGAGCAGTTCTTC | CASSFEVGNEQFF
TRBJ2-1 | TRBD2 | TRBV29-1 | . | TGCAGCGTTGTTATAGCGGGAGATACAAAGTTCTTC | CSVVIAGDTKFF
TRBJ2-1 | TRBD2 | TRBV7-2 | . | TGTGCCAGCAGCTTCAAGGGACTAGCGGAGACGAAGCAGTTCTTC | CASSFKGLAETKQFF
TRBJ2-1 | . | TRBV7-8 | once | TGTGCCAGCAGGTCTCCACTAGGAAGTATCGACAATGAGCAGTTCTTC | CASRSPLGSIDNEQFF
TRBJ2-1 | TRBD2 | TRBV29-1 | . | TGCAGCGTTGAACTAGCGGGAGCCTTCTTCTCCTACAATGAGCAGTTCTTC | CSVELAGAFFSYNEQFF
TRBJ1-4 | . | TRBV5-1 | . | TGCGCCAGCAGCTTGGGGGTGACAGCTAATGAAAAACTGTTTTTT | CASSLGVTANEKLFF
TRBJ1-5 | . | TRBV7-8 | . | TGTGCCAGCACCAAAACGGGAGGGGGCAATCAGCCCCAGCATTTT | CASTKTGGGNQPQHF